These 9 T cell receptor beta chains originate from one sample sequenced in a study of beta chain features in type 1 diabetes. TCRB transcripts that were expressed got sequenced, as all of the isolated RNA had been reverse transcribed. TCRdb's copy holds only in-frame clones and misses some; the assay was immunoSEQ multiplex PCR. This table holds under 300,000 clones, 27% found once. The sample comprised central memory CD4+ T cells from blood. Source of these receptors: a man aged 25-45 years in good health.

The chain uses TRBV29-1 and TRBJ2-3, with D unresolved. CDR1 and CDR2 (germline): SQVTM, ANQGSEA. Trimming cost V 6 bases and J 0 bases, with 7 bases left between them. The CDR3 totals 12 residues. The chain's CDR3 is CSVDHSTDTQYF. In DNA form, the CDR3 reads TGCAGCGTAGATCACAGCACAGATACGCAGTATTTT.

This clone has a handful of counts. The chain combines TRBV30 with TRBJ1-2, with 10 bases identical to TRBD1. Germline-derived CDR1 and CDR2 are GTSNPN and SVGIG (reference sequence). J was trimmed by 7 bases and V by 3 bases; bases with no gene match: 11. This CDR3 has 15 amino acids. The CDR3 here is CAWSPIPGQGSGYTF. The DNA for the CDR3 is TGTGCCTGGAGCCCCATCCCGGGACAGGGGTCTGGCTACACCTTC.

The J gene is TRBJ2-2, the V gene TRBV5-1; perhaps TRBD2 as D (5 bases). The CDR3 is made up of 17 amino acids. Germline V gene lookup returns CDR1 SGHRS and CDR2 YFSETQ. Trimming stripped 0 bases from V and 0 bases from J, with 12 bases between. CDR3 region: CASSLGGGATNTGELFF. The CDR3 DNA reads TGCGCCAGCAGCTTGGGAGGAGGCGCCACGAACACCGGGGAGCTGTTTTTT.

A note on this clone: The same CDR3 can be traced to other DNA sequences in this sample. This chain joins TRBV30 and TRBJ1-2, with 7 bases fitting TRBD1. The V gene end was trimmed by 4 bases and the J gene end by 2 bases; junction bases not matched to a gene: 7. This CDR3 has 14 residues. Germline CDR1 and CDR2: GTSNPN and SVGIG (reference sequence). The CDR3 nucleotides are TGTGCCTGGAAGCCCGGGACAGCAAACTATGGCTACACCTTC. This encodes CAWKPGTANYGYTF.

This clone came up a few times. The J gene is TRBJ2-7, the V gene TRBV28, with 7 bases matching TRBD1. With V trimmed by 7 bases and J by 7 bases, 10 bases remained unmatched. Germline CDR1 and CDR2: MDHEN and SYDVKM. The CDR3 loop spans 13 amino acids. Here the CDR3 DNA reads TGTGCCAGCAAACGACAGGGAGTGGGAGAGCAGTACTTC. Protein: CASKRQGVGEQYF. Looking up the rest from reference TRBV28 and TRBJ2-7 gives the full variable domain: DVKVTQSSRYLVKRTGEKVFLECVQDMDHENMFWYRQDPGLGLRLIYFSYDVKMKEKGDIPEGYSVSREKKERFSLILESASTNQTSMYLCASKRQGVGEQYFGPGTRLTVT.

V and J are TRBV7-2 and TRBJ2-2; 7 bases align to TRBD1. The germline gives CDR1 SGHTA, CDR2 FQGNSA. There are 16 residues in the CDR3. V gave up 5 bases and J gave up 4 bases; unmatched junction bases: 10. The CDR3 reads CASSRRTGTGTGELFF. The CDR3 region has the DNA TGTGCCAGCAGCAGGCGGACAGGAACGGGCACCGGGGAGCTGTTTTTT.

A note on this clone: Other DNA variants within this sample encode the same CDR3. V gene TRBV7-2 combines with J gene TRBJ2-2; no firm D call. Between the trimmed V and J ends, which lost 3 bases and 1 base, there was a span of 6 bases. This CDR3 has 14 residues. Germline CDR1 and CDR2: SGHTA and FQGNSA. The CDR3 region is CASSFSGNTGELFF. The CDR3 DNA follows: TGTGCCAGCAGCTTCTCCGGGAACACCGGGGAGCTGTTTTTT.

This clone was recorded at least ten times. This chain joins TRBV29-1 and TRBJ2-7, with D perhaps matching TRBD1 (5 bases). V gave up 2 bases and J gave up 6 bases, with 8 bases separating them. CDR1 is SQVTM and CDR2 is ANQGSEA in the germline V gene. The CDR3 has 11 amino acids. The CDR3 nucleotides read TGCAGCGTTGAAACCAGGGCCGAGCAGTACTTC. Its translation: CSVETRAEQYF.

This clone turned up a few times. The chain carries TRBV6-1 and TRBJ2-3, with 7 positions matching TRBD2. This CDR3 has 15 amino acids. V lost 9 bases, J lost 0 bases, and 9 bases stayed unmatched. Germline V lookup: CDR1 MNHNS, CDR2 SASEGT. The CDR3 loop reads CASAIAGASTDTQYF. The CDR3 coding sequence is TGTGCCAGTGCCATAGCGGGTGCTAGCACAGATACGCAGTATTTT.